This paragraph covers one T cell receptor (beta chain) sequence. The data derive from a study of Ad26.COV2.S vaccination and SARS-CoV-2 variants. The CDR3 runs to 10 residues. CDR1 is DFQATT and CDR2 is SNEGSKA in the germline V gene (reference sequence). J was trimmed by 16 bases and V by 6 bases; bases with no gene match: 8. Treatment described: over 15 received Ad26.COV2.S at low or high dose, single or two shots; about 5 received placebo; per-sample allocation not given. Day 63 after the first injection of vaccine or placebo was the sampling time. This table comes from immunoSEQ multiplex PCR, and its TCRdb copy is limited to in-frame clones, with some not included. The repertoire holds roughly 380,000 clones, more than 75% seen once, with roughly 3.5% in the top ten.

This sequence originates from a person aged 18-60 years who received the Ad26.COV2.S COVID-19 vaccine or a placebo. The source was peripheral blood, collected in a trial of Ad26.COV2.S vaccine versus placebo. The rearrangement links TRBV20-1 to TRBJ2-1; 8 bases agree with TRBD1. This CDR3 is CSAKGQDRFF. The CDR3 bases are TGCAGTGCAAAGGGACAGGACCGCTTCTTC.